Sequencing of this TCR beta chain was carried out in a study of blood T cells in healthy people across ages. A second PCR, run for roughly 7 to 12 cycles, used a sample-barcoded 5' primer plus a J-beta primer mix. Each cDNA molecule received a tag from a template-switch adaptor that had 12 random nucleotides. Each CDR3 protein gets one entry after TCRdb re-called the 5' RACE reads with MiXCR. This sample has hundreds of thousands of distinct CDR3 sequences, with about 32% found just once. Each donor supplied around 10 milliliters of peripheral blood. Study observations and caveats: TCR beta diversity tracked closely with naive T cell percentage. Higher diversity, along with more naive CD4+ cells, distinguished long-lived donors from aged donors.

Germline V gene sequence: CDR1 DFQATT, CDR2 SNEGSKA (reference sequence). Trimming took 2 bases from V and 4 from J, leaving 15 bases between them. The CDR3 consists of 14 residues. There are many counts of this clonotype. The target antigen is unknown. The chain has TRBV20-1 and TRBJ2-7; perhaps TRBD2 as D (6 bases). This TCR was recovered from a woman of 80 years or more in good health. Sequences were obtained from blood. The CDR3 nucleotides read TGCAGTGCTAGATTGGGCGGACTATTATACGAGCAGTACTTC. This translates into CSARLGGLLYEQYF.